The TCR beta chain described here comes from a study of T cells in Graves' hyperthyroidism and ophthalmopathy (dated by TCRdb to 2018 to 2020). For the study in its entirety: A discovery cohort of fewer than 110 patients, fewer than 50 with Graves' ophthalmopathy and approximately 55 with stable Graves' hyperthyroidism, was used to find distinguishing TCR V-J signatures. After sampling, hyperthyroidism patients received methimazole starting at 30 mg daily, and ophthalmopathy patients received high-dose intravenous methylprednisolone. In six Graves' hyperthyroidism patients, the study also compared T-cell repertoires from thyroid tissue with T-cell repertoires from blood. An independent validation cohort of fewer than 20 hyperthyroidism patients and 17 patients who later progressed to ophthalmopathy tested prospective prediction of ophthalmopathy. According to the paper, TCR Vbeta CDR3 sequencing was carried out on 135 peripheral blood samples, which came from around 43 ophthalmopathy, 75 to 80 hyperthyroidism and about 17 progressor patients. The 80 to 100 discovery patients were randomly divided into training and test sets at a 7:3 ratio.

Comments on this clonotype: The clone's antigen remains unknown. There are no base qualities to consult, and no much larger clone falls within one base.

V sheds 5 bases and J sheds 5 bases, leaving 10 bases between their ends. Inclusive of the bounding cysteine and phenylalanine, the CDR3 is 12 residues long. Kept here is only the CDR3 DNA, which spans 36 bases and is read in frame from base 1. CDR1 is given as SGHVS and CDR2 as FNYEAQ, both from the germline V gene. Amplification of TCR beta CDR3 regions was carried out from RNA transcripts. A first-round RT-PCR of the TCR CDR3 used the HTBI primer set with the Qiagen OneStep RT-PCR kit. Libraries were constructed in a second round of multiplex PCR, after which size selection and purification were carried out. The libraries were sequenced on an Illumina HiSeq2000 using paired-end 100 bp reads. Per the original workflow: SOAPnuke was used to process the raw data, removing reads that contained adapters or uncalled bases, had a mean Phred below 15, or lacked an exact match to the constant primer or identifier. High-quality paired reads were merged using COPE v1.2.5, and each unique nucleotide sequence was defined as a clonotype. MiTCR v1.1 was used to align clonotypes to the IMGT TRBV, TRBD and TRBJ reference segments. Analysis was restricted to V-J combinations with a frequency above 0.0001, which covered 99.2% of repertoires. The TCS score was defined as the ratio of F50 (clonal expansion) to E x V (chaos), calculated using BLOSUM62-based TCRdist between CDR3 peptides within each V-J. Welch's t-statistics and random forest reduced roughly 530 V-J features to around 14, which were used in a naive Bayes classifier (R e1071). The Morisita-Horn index was used to measure how similar the thyroid and blood repertoires were. In TCRdb, the public reads were trimmed at Q25 with fastp and aligned with MiXCR, with productive beta chains retained. Identical CDR3 protein sequences are pooled into one entry, listed with their most common genes and DNA. TCRdb's processing, not the authors', yielded these V and J calls. The sample table records fewer than 750,000 distinct CDR3 sequences; 35% to 55% of these occur just once. About 8.3% of the sample belongs to the ten largest clones.

Results the study describes overall, beyond this receptor: Blood samples also contained most of the expanded thyroid clonotypes (frequency above 0.001), which suggests that blood repertoires may reflect thyroid immune responses. In validation, the model predicted progression to ophthalmopathy with about 71% sensitivity and about 72% specificity, a median of roughly seven months before onset. Sample size was not statistically predetermined, and blinding of investigators to group allocation was not performed. In cross-validation, a model built on a 13 V-J signature told ophthalmopathy apart from stable hyperthyroidism with 85% to 90% sensitivity and approximately 81% specificity, and in testing the same model reached 80%/75%.

A patient counted as having stable Graves' hyperthyroidism if no progression to ophthalmopathy occurred over 18 months of follow-up. The hyperthyroidism patients were between 18 and 65 years old and newly diagnosed, with a disease duration of less than 2 months. Patients with uncontrolled infections, other autoimmune diseases, pregnancy or lactation were excluded. Diagnoses were based on clinical symptoms, serum thyroxine and TRAb, thyroid ultrasound and orbital computed tomography. Total RNA was extracted with Trizol reagent, and quality was checked on an Agilent 2100 Bioanalyzer. Sequencing was performed on peripheral blood or thyroid tissue (not recorded which). This chain is built from TRBV7-6 and TRBJ2-7; confidence is insufficient to name the D gene. The sequence was collected from a woman aged 18 to 35 with Graves' hyperthyroidism. CDR3 protein: CASSRVMHEQYF. DNA sequence: TGTGCCAGCAGCAGGGTCATGCACGAGCAGTACTTC.